This T cell receptor (beta chain) stems from a study of blood T cell repertoires in COVID-19. In the study overall: The cDNA or gDNA used as material had been derived from T cells, B-cell-depleted T cells, or PBMCs.

The CDR3 is 19 residues long. Germline CDR1 is SGHTA and CDR2 is FQGNSA. Trimming cost V 5 bases and J 8 bases; bases outside gene matches: 26. Source study methods: Reference gene primer amplification gave estimated nucleated cell counts. Data came from immunoSEQ multiplex PCR; TCRdb stores just in-frame clones and leaves some out. D and trimming come from the DNA, and the V and J calls and clone size come from that table. The sample yields about 160,000 clones, 85% seen once. The receptor comes from a human donor with acute or convalescent COVID-19. The donor label of this sample is uncertain. The chain is built from TRBV7-2 and TRBJ1-2; 7 bases are shared with TRBD1. Input material: peripheral blood. The CDR3 nucleotides read TGTGCCAGCAGCCGTACGGCGGGTCCGGGACAGCTAGTAACGGGAGGCTACACCTTC. It is translated as CASSRTAGPGQLVTGGYTF. Full variable domain (remainder filled in from reference TRBV7-2 and TRBJ1-2): GAGVSQSPSNKVTEKGKDVELRCDPISGHTALYWYRQSLGQGLEFLIYFQGNSAPDKSGLPSDRFSAERTGGSVSTLTIQRTQQEDSAVYLCASSRTAGPGQLVTGGYTFGSGTRLTVV.